These 30 T cell receptor beta chains came from one sample sequenced in a study of shared clonotypes between healthy human individuals. Some clones are missing from TCRdb's copy, which holds only in-frame ones; the method was immunoSEQ multiplex PCR. There are over a million clones in the sample; approximately 80% occur only once, and roughly 0.62% lies in the top ten. The material sequenced was memory CD4+ T cells from PBMCs. The subset: CD45RA-negative fraction. Every receptor here comes from a man between 18 and 35 years old in good health. Some clones in this sample may be carry-over from other donors' samples.

This clone was recorded a few times. The chain is built from TRBV4-3 and TRBJ1-4; TRBD1 aligns across 9 bases. The length of the CDR3 is 15 residues. The V and J ends lost 1 base and 7 bases, in that order; junction bases with no gene match: 4. Germline-derived CDR1 and CDR2 are LGHNA and YSLEER. CDR3 loop: CASSQVETGGEKLFF. The CDR3 nucleotides read TGCGCCAGCAGCCAAGTCGAGACAGGGGGTGAAAAACTGTTTTTT.

This chain connects TRBV7-9 to TRBJ1-5; D remains ambiguous. Trimming took 3 bases from V and 4 from J, leaving 7 bases between them. The germline V gene has CDR1 SEHNR and CDR2 FQNEAQ (reference sequence). The CDR3 sequence is 13 residues long. Here the CDR3 DNA reads TGTGCCAGCAGCTTTAGCTATAATCAGCCCCAGCATTTT. This translates into CASSFSYNQPQHF.

This clone has only one observation. This chain uses TRBV9 with TRBJ2-5; 8 bases agree with TRBD2. CDR1 is SGDLS, CDR2 YYNGEE, per germline. The trim removed 0 bases at V and 3 bases at J, leaving 4 bases unmatched. The CDR3 is made up of 15 amino acids. The CDR3 sequence is CASSVGREVEETQYF. In nucleotides, the CDR3 is TGTGCCAGCAGCGTAGGGCGGGAGGTGGAAGAGACCCAGTACTTC.

The V call is TRBV19, the J call TRBJ2-3; possibly TRBD1 or TRBD2 for D (5 bases each). The CDR3 is 13 amino acids. Germline CDR1 is LNHDA and CDR2 is SQIVND (reference sequence). This CDR3 is CATGPRITDTQYF. In nucleotides, the CDR3 is TGTGCTACGGGACCCAGAATCACAGATACGCAGTATTTT.

Only a few counts were recorded for this clone. V and J are TRBV14 and TRBJ2-3, with 8 bases lining up with TRBD2. The V gene end was trimmed by 0 bases and the J gene end by 10 bases; junction bases not matched to a gene: 3. Germline V lookup: CDR1 SGHDN, CDR2 FVKESK. The CDR3 has 13 amino acids. This CDR3 reads CASSQDYGRAQYF. CDR3 nucleotide sequence: TGTGCCAGCAGCCAAGATTACGGGAGGGCGCAGTATTTT.

The V gene is TRBV5-1, the J gene TRBJ2-3; possibly TRBD1 for D (6 bases). The V end lost 4 bases, the J end lost 1 base, and 10 bases lay between the germline ends. In germline, CDR1 is SGHRS, CDR2 YFSETQ. This CDR3 comprises 14 residues. The DNA for the CDR3 is TGCGCCAGCAGCCTGGGACATGGCACAGATACGCAGTATTTT. This translates into CASSLGHGTDTQYF.

The chain couples TRBV7-6 to TRBJ2-3; D remains unclear. The CDR3 runs to 13 residues. Trimming shortened V by 2 bases and J by 5 bases, and 8 bases separated the two germline ends. Germline CDR1 reads SGHVS; CDR2 reads FNYEAQ. CDR3 in amino acids: CASSLRRKDTQYF. CDR3 sequence (DNA): TGTGCCAGCAGCTTAAGAAGGAAAGATACGCAGTATTTT.

The J gene is TRBJ1-1, the V gene TRBV28; 9 bases line up with TRBD1. The V and J ends lost 5 bases and 8 bases, in that order; junction bases with no gene match: 12. Looked up from germline, CDR1 is MDHEN and CDR2 is SYDVKM. The CDR3 runs to 15 residues. The CDR3 spells CASSRPSRDREEAFF. CDR3 nucleotide sequence: TGTGCCAGCAGTCGCCCCTCCCGGGACAGGGAAGAAGCTTTCTTT.

This clone has just one count. The V gene is TRBV6-1, the J gene TRBJ1-1; no clear D gene. Germline V gene data show CDR1 as MNHNS and CDR2 as SASEGT. The V gene lost 1 base and the J gene lost 5 bases, with 11 bases spanning the gap. This CDR3 spans 14 amino acids. CDR3: CASSEVRVGTEAFF. CDR3 in DNA: TGTGCCAGCAGTGAAGTCCGGGTTGGGACTGAAGCTTTCTTT.

The chain employs TRBV5-6 and TRBJ1-2; no clear D. Germline V gene lookup returns CDR1 SGHDT and CDR2 YYEEEE. CDR3 size: 15 residues. Deletions cut 0 bases from V and 0 bases from J, with 9 bases between. The CDR3 sequence is CASSLGVGTNYGYTF. Written as DNA, the CDR3 is TGTGCCAGCAGCTTGGGGGTGGGAACTAACTATGGCTACACCTTC.

V usage is TRBV7-3 and J usage is TRBJ2-3; D is uncertain. This CDR3 has 12 residues. Trimming took 5 bases from V and 6 from J, leaving 9 bases between them. From germline, CDR1 is SGHTA and CDR2 FQGTGA. CDR3 coding DNA: TGTGCCAGCAGCGCGGCCTCGGATACGCAGTATTTT. Protein: CASSAASDTQYF.

The chain combines TRBV5-1 with TRBJ2-1; the match to TRBD2 covers 12 bases. This CDR3 has 16 residues. V gave up 4 bases and J gave up 2 bases; unmatched junction bases: 4. The V gene's germline CDR1 is SGHRS and CDR2 YFSETQ. CDR3 bases: TGCGCCAGCAGCGACCCTAGCGGGAGGGCCTACAATGAGCAGTTCTTC. This encodes CASSDPSGRAYNEQFF.

This chain connects TRBV7-2 to TRBJ1-5; no clear D gene. This CDR3 spans 13 amino acids. Germline V gene sequence: CDR1 SGHTA, CDR2 FQGNSA. Trimming cost V 1 base and J 7 bases, with 8 bases left between them. Written as DNA, the CDR3 is TGTGCCAGCAGCTTAGTGTACGACCAGCCCCAGCATTTT. This encodes CASSLVYDQPQHF. The variable domain in full, completed from reference TRBV7-2 and TRBJ1-5, reads GAGVSQSPSNKVTEKGKDVELRCDPISGHTALYWYRQSLGQGLEFLIYFQGNSAPDKSGLPSDRFSAERTGGSVSTLTIQRTQQEDSAVYLCASSLVYDQPQHFGDGTRLSIL.

The gene calls are TRBV15 and TRBJ1-2; 8 bases map to TRBD1. CDR1 is LNHNV and CDR2 is YYDKDF in the germline V gene (reference sequence). CDR3 length: 15 amino acids. After removal of 2 bases from V and 2 bases from J, the junction contained 4 bases not matched to a gene. This CDR3 reads CATSRLGQGNYGYTF. The DNA of the CDR3 is TGTGCCACCAGCAGACTTGGACAGGGCAACTATGGCTACACCTTC.

The chain links TRBV11-3 to TRBJ2-5; D tentatively fits TRBD1 or TRBD2 (5 bases each). The CDR3 runs to 14 residues. V was clipped by 8 bases and J by 5 bases, with 18 bases between them. Germline V gene sequence: CDR1 SGHNT, CDR2 YENEEA. The CDR3 sequence: CASSDKGQRETQYF. The CDR3 DNA reads as TGTGCCAGCTCCGATAAGGGGCAGCGGGAGACCCAGTACTTC.

The genes are TRBV6-1 and TRBJ1-2; D ambiguous. Between the trimmed V and J ends, which lost 3 bases and 4 bases, there was a span of 15 bases. The CDR3 is 15 residues long. CDR1 is MNHNS, CDR2 SASEGT, per germline. CDR3: CASSDPYFGGYGYTF. CDR3 DNA sequence: TGTGCCAGCAGTGATCCCTATTTCGGCGGCTATGGCTACACCTTC.

This clone was recorded once. This chain connects TRBV7-8 to TRBJ2-1; tentative D call: TRBD1 (5 bases). CDR1 and CDR2 from the germline V gene are SGHVS and FQNEAQ. V gave up 4 bases and J gave up 6 bases, with 19 bases separating them. The CDR3 loop spans 16 amino acids. This chain's CDR3 is CASSSHYRGALNEQFF. The CDR3 DNA reads as TGTGCCAGCAGCTCACACTATAGGGGTGCCCTCAATGAGCAGTTCTTC.

V gene TRBV29-1 combines with J gene TRBJ2-5; D not resolved. The CDR3 is 12 residues long. The germline V gene has CDR1 SQVTM and CDR2 ANQGSEA. V gave up 5 bases and J gave up 1 base, with 8 bases separating them. In DNA form, the CDR3 reads TGCAGCGTTTCATTAATCCAAGAGACCCAGTACTTC. It translates to CSVSLIQETQYF.

The V call is TRBV28, the J call TRBJ1-2, with D possibly matching TRBD1 (5 bases). Trimming cost V 6 bases and J 8 bases, with 22 bases left between them. This CDR3 contains 15 residues. Germline values: CDR1 MDHEN, CDR2 SYDVKM. As DNA, the CDR3 is TGTGCCAGCAGACAGGCGGCATTAATGGGAATCGGCTACACCTTC. Translating it yields CASRQAALMGIGYTF.

The chain couples TRBV9 to TRBJ2-3; D is perhaps TRBD1 or TRBD2 (5 bases each). Germline lookup yields CDR1 SGDLS and CDR2 YYNGEE. The ends were cut back, 4 bases at V and 0 bases at J, with 15 bases in the middle. The CDR3 contains 16 residues. As DNA, the CDR3 is TGTGCCAGCAGCCCCCGGGGCGGGTTCAGCACAGATACGCAGTATTTT. Encoded protein: CASSPRGGFSTDTQYF.

Notes on this clone: This same CDR3 is encoded by further DNA sequences in the sample. The chain combines TRBV5-1 with TRBJ1-1; TRBD1 aligns across 10 bases. Looked up from germline, CDR1 is SGHRS and CDR2 is YFSETQ. This CDR3 is 15 amino acids long. Unmatched junction bases numbered 4, after V lost 3 bases and J lost 2 bases. DNA of the CDR3: TGCGCCAGCAGCTGGGGGACAGGGGCCAACACTGAAGCTTTCTTT. As protein: CASSWGTGANTEAFF.

This clone was seen a single time. The chain couples TRBV6-1 to TRBJ2-7; 13 nucleotides line up with TRBD2. Germline CDR1 MNHNS, CDR2 SASEGT. The CDR3 totals 18 residues. V lost 2 bases, J lost 12 bases, and 19 bases stayed unmatched. As DNA, the CDR3 is TGTGCCAGCAGTGAACGACGGACTCGGACTAGCGGGAGTTTCAGTCGGTACTTC. As protein: CASSERRTRTSGSFSRYF.

This clone was observed once. The chain carries TRBV28 and TRBJ1-3; D may be TRBD1 (5 bases). Germline CDR1 reads MDHEN; CDR2 reads SYDVKM. V lost 5 bases to trimming and J lost 0 bases, with 14 bases between them. The CDR3 has 16 amino acids. CDR3 in amino acids: CASSLPTVLSGNTIYF. For the CDR3, the DNA is TGTGCCAGCAGTCTTCCGACAGTACTCTCTGGAAACACCATATATTTT.

The chain is built from TRBV19 and TRBJ2-6; D ambiguous. Trimming cost V 7 bases and J 3 bases, with 16 bases left between them. The CDR3 loop spans 16 amino acids. Germline V gene sequence: CDR1 LNHDA, CDR2 SQIVND (reference sequence). Written as DNA, the CDR3 is TGTGCCAGTACCTTCCGGTTGGCCTATGGGGCCAACGTCCTGACTTTC. Its translation is CASTFRLAYGANVLTF.

This sequence joins TRBV5-1 and TRBJ1-1, with D unresolved. CDR1 and CDR2 from the germline V gene are SGHRS and YFSETQ. Trimming took 4 bases from V and 3 from J, leaving 13 bases between them. This CDR3 region has 14 residues. The CDR3 reads CASSPMTGDTEAFF. For the CDR3, the DNA is TGCGCCAGCAGCCCTATGACCGGGGACACTGAAGCTTTCTTT.

The chain carries TRBV7-2 and TRBJ1-2; D may be TRBD1 (6 bases). This CDR3 has 15 residues. Trimming cost V 2 bases and J 2 bases, with 12 bases left between them. The germline V gene encodes CDR1 SGHTA and CDR2 FQGNSA. CDR3 sequence: CASSLLGGQNYGYTF. The CDR3 region has the DNA TGTGCCAGCAGCTTACTTGGCGGACAGAACTATGGCTACACCTTC.

The chain employs TRBV28 and TRBJ2-7; D possibly corresponds to TRBD2 (6 bases). Per germline, CDR1 MDHEN and CDR2 SYDVKM. CDR3 length: 15 residues. Trimming shortened V by 6 bases and J by 0 bases, and 15 bases separated the two germline ends. CDR3 DNA sequence: TGTGCCAGCAGCATCCCGGACGGGGGCTCCTACGAGCAGTACTTC. It encodes CASSIPDGGSYEQYF.

The rearrangement links TRBV2 to TRBJ2-7; the match to TRBD2 covers 14 bases. This CDR3 region has 14 residues. CDR1 and CDR2 (germline): SNHLY, FYNNEI. V was clipped by 7 bases and J by 6 bases; unmatched bases: 5. CDR3 bases: TGTGCCAGCACCCCGGGACTAGCGGGAGCCGAGCAGTACTTC. Translating gives CASTPGLAGAEQYF.

V and J are TRBV28 and TRBJ2-1; D uncertain. The V gene's germline CDR1 is MDHEN and CDR2 SYDVKM. CDR3 length equals 17 residues. V was clipped by 4 bases and J by 0 bases, with 16 bases between them. CDR3 DNA sequence: TGTGCCAGCAGTTCTTCCCAGACATTCAGCTCCTACAATGAGCAGTTCTTC. Residues: CASSSSQTFSSYNEQFF.

The gene calls are TRBV7-6 and TRBJ2-2; D is unresolved. Trimming shortened V by 0 bases and J by 8 bases, and 13 bases separated the two germline ends. Germline V lookup: CDR1 SGHVS, CDR2 FNYEAQ. The CDR3 loop spans 15 amino acids. CDR3 sequence: CASSLALGVSGELFF. The CDR3 region has the DNA TGTGCCAGCAGCTTAGCTTTAGGTGTTTCGGGGGAGCTGTTTTTT.